This TCR beta chain was retrieved from a study of shared clonotypes between healthy human individuals. Overall study context: For every donor, three CD4 naive, three CD4 memory, two CD8 naive and one CD8 memory plates were used.

The table came from immunoSEQ multiplex PCR; TCRdb's copy has only in-frame clones and leaves some out. The table lists roughly 550,000 clones, nearly 97% of them singletons. The CDR3 has 15 amino acids. Between the trimmed V and J ends, which lost 0 bases and 0 bases, there was a span of 8 bases. The V gene's germline CDR1 is MDHEN and CDR2 SYDVKM. CD45RO negativity and positive selection for CCR7 defined naive CD8 cells, a population that excluded terminally differentiated effector memory CD45RA+ cells. Worth noting for this clone: Antigen specificity is unknown.

Study-wide results and limits: It was expected that sequencing depth would affect clonotype sharing among donors. The study found roughly 5% of naive CD4 clonotypes shared across a few donors.

Sequencing was performed on naive CD8+ T cells sorted from blood. The chain uses TRBV28 and TRBJ1-1; D uncertain. The source of this sequence is a woman in her 30s in good health. This CDR3 reads CASSLWGALNTEAFF. Written as DNA, the CDR3 is TGTGCCAGCAGTTTATGGGGAGCCTTGAACACTGAAGCTTTCTTT.